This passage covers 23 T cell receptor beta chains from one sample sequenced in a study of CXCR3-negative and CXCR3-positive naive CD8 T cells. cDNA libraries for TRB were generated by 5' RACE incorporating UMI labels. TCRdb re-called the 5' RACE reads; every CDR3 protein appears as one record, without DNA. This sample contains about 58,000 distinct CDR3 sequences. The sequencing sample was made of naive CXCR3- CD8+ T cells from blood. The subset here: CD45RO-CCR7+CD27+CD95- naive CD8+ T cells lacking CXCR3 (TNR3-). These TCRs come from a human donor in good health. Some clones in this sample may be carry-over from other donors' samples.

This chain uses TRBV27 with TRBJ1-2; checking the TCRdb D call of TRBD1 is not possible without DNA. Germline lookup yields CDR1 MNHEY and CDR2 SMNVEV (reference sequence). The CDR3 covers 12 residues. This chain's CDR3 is CASGGGYIGYTF.

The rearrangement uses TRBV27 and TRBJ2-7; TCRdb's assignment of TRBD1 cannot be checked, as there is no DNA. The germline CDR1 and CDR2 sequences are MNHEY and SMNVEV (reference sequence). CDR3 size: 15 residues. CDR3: CASSRKGGGTYEQYF.

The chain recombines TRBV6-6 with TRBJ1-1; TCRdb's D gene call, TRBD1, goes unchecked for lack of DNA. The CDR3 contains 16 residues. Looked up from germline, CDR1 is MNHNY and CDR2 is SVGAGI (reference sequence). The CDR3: CASTSTRSGENTEAFF.

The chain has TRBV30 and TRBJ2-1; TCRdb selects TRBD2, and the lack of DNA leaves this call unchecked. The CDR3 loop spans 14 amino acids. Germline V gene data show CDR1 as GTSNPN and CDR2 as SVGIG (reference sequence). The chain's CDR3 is CAWSLARGGDEQFF. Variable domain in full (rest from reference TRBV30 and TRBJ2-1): SQTIHQWPATLVQPVGSPLSLECTVEGTSNPNLYWYRQAAGRGLQLLFYSVGIGQISSEVPQNLSASRPQDRQFILSSKKLLLSDSGFYLCAWSLARGGDEQFFGPGTRLTVL.

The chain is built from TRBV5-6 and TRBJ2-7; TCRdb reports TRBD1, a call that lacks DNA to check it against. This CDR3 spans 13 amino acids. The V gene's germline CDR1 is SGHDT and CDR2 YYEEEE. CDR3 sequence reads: CASSLTGFPEQYF.

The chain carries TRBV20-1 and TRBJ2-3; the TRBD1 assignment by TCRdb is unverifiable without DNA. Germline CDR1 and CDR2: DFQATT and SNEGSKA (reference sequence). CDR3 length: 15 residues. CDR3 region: CSARGRQESTDTQYF.

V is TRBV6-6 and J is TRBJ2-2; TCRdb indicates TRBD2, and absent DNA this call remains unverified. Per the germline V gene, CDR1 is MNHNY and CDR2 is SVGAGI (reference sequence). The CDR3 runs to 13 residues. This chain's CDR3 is CASGLVNTGELFF.

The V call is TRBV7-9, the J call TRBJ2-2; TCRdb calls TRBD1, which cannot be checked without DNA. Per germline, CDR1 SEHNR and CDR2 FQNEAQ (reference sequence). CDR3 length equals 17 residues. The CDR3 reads CASSPSPRRRDTGELFF.

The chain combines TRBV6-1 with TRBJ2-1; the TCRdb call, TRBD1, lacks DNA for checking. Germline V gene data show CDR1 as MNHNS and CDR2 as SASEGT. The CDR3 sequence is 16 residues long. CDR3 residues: CASSTPVGFSYNEQFF.

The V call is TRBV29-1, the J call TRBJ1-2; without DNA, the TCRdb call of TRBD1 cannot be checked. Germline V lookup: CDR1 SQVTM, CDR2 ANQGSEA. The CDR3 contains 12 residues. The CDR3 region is CSVVTGKHGYTF. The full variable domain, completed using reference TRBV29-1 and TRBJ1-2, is SAVISQKPSRDICQRGTSLTIQCQVDSQVTMMFWYRQQPGQSLTLIATANQGSEATYESGFVIDKFPISRPNLTFSTLTVSNMSPEDSSIYLCSVVTGKHGYTFGSGTRLTVV.

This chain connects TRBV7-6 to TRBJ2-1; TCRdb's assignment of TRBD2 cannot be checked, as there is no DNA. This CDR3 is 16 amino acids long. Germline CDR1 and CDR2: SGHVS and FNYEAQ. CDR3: CASSLVIAGDYNEQFF.

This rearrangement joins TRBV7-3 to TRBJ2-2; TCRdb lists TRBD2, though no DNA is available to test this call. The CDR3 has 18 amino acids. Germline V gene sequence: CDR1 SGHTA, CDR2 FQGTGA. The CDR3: CASSLTPSGLANTGELFF.

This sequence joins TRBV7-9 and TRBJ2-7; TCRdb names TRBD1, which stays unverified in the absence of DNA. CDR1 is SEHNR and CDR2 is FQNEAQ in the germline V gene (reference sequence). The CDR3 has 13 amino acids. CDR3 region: CASSRTGDYEQYF.

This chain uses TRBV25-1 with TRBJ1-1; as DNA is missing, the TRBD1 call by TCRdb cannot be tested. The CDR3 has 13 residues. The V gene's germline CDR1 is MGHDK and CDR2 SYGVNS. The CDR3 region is CASRTGRNTEAFF.

The CDR3 protein is CASSLVQGDEQFF. The V and J genes are TRBV5-5 and TRBJ2-1; TCRdb's D gene call, TRBD1, goes unchecked for lack of DNA. CDR3 length: 13 amino acids. Germline V CDR1 and CDR2: SGHKS, YYEKEE (reference sequence).

The CDR3 here is CASSFQRGQETQETQYF. This chain uses TRBV28 with TRBJ2-5; TCRdb indicates TRBD1, and absent DNA this call remains unverified. Germline V lookup: CDR1 MDHEN, CDR2 SYDVKM. CDR3 size: 17 residues.

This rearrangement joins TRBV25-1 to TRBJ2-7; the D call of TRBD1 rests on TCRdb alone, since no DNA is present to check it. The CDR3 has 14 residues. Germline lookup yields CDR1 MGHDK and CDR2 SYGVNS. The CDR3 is CASSRAGEKYEQYF.

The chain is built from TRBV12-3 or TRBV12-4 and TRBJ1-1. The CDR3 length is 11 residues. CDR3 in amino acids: CASSSHYGAFF.

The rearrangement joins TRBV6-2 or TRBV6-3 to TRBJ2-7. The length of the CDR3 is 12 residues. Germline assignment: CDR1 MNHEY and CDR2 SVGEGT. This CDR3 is CAGSYGVHEQYF.

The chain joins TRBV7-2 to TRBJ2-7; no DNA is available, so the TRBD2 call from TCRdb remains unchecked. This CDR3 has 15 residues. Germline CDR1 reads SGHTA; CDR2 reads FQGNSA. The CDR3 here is CAIEEGSGNSYEQYF. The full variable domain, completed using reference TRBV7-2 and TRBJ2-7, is GAGVSQSPSNKVTEKGKDVELRCDPISGHTALYWYRQSLGQGLEFLIYFQGNSAPDKSGLPSDRFSAERTGGSVSTLTIQRTQQEDSAVYLCAIEEGSGNSYEQYFGPGTRLTVT.

Here the CDR3 reads CSVEGGLDTNEQFF. This chain connects TRBV29-1 to TRBJ2-1; absent DNA, TCRdb's TRBD1 call cannot be checked. Germline V gene lookup returns CDR1 SQVTM and CDR2 ANQGSEA. The CDR3 sequence is 14 residues long.

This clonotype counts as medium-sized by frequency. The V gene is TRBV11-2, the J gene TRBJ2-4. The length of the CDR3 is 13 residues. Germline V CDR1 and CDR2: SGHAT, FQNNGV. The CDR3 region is CASSLIQKNIQYF.

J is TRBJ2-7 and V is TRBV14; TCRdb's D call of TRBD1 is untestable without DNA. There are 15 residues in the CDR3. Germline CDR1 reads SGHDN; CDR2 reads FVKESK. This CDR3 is CASSQSQGIVYEQYF.